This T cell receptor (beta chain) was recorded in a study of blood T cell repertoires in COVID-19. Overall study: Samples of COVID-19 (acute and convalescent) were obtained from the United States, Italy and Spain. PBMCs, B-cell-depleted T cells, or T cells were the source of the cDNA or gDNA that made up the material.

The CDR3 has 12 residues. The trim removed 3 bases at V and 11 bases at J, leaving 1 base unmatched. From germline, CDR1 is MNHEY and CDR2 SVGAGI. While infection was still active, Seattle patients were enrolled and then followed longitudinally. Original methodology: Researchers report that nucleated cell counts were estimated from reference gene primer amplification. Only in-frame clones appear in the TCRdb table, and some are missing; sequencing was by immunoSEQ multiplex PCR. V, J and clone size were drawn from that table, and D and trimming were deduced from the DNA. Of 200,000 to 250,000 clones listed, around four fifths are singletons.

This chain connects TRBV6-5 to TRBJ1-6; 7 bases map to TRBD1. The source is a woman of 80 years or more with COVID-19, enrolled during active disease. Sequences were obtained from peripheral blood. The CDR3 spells CASSYQGAPLHF. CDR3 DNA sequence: TGTGCCAGCAGTTATCAGGGGGCACCCCTCCACTTT.